These 30 T cell receptor beta chains were sequenced from one sample in a study of cytomegalovirus exposure and HLA in healthy donors. Amplification used 60 Vbeta primers and 13 Jbeta primers. Sequencing was performed with immunoSEQ multiplex PCR; in TCRdb, only in-frame clones are kept and a portion is missing. This sample has 210,000 or so clones, with 85% to 90% found just once. The sample taken for sequencing was PBMCs. The source is a woman under 30 in good health and CMV-seronegative.

This clone was picked up one time. The chain couples TRBV5-4 to TRBJ2-2; D not certain. The V end was cut by 3 bases, the J end by 1 base, with 7 bases between. Germline V CDR1 and CDR2: SGHNT, YYREEE (reference sequence). The CDR3 extends over 14 amino acids. CDR3 amino acids: CASSYHGNTGELFF. In DNA form, the CDR3 reads TGTGCCAGCAGCTACCACGGGAACACCGGGGAGCTGTTTTTT.

This chain connects TRBV4-3 to TRBJ1-4, with D perhaps matching TRBD1 (5 bases). The CDR3 has 15 amino acids. Trimming stripped 3 bases from V and 7 bases from J, with 15 bases between. Germline CDR1 reads LGHNA; CDR2 reads YSLEER. CDR3 sequence: CASSQGRRGGEKLFF. CDR3 sequence (DNA): TGCGCCAGCAGCCAGGGACGGAGGGGTGGTGAAAAACTGTTTTTT.

The chain combines TRBV4-1 with TRBJ2-5, with D possibly TRBD1 on 7 matching bases. With 4 bases removed from V and 2 bases from J, the gap between germline ends came to 17 bases. Per germline, CDR1 MGHRA and CDR2 YSYEKL. The CDR3 spans 16 residues. CDR3 residues: CASSPSPAGQQETQYF. Here the CDR3 DNA reads TGCGCCAGCAGCCCTTCTCCCGCGGGACAGCAAGAGACCCAGTACTTC.

The rearrangement links TRBV9 to TRBJ2-5, with 9 nucleotides matching TRBD2. The CDR3 sequence is 15 residues long. The V gene end was trimmed by 4 bases and the J gene end by 5 bases; junction bases not matched to a gene: 9. Germline loops: CDR1 SGDLS, CDR2 YYNGEE. The CDR3 DNA is TGTGCCAGCAGCCCGGGACTAGCACAGGGGGAGACCCAGTACTTC. It codes for CASSPGLAQGETQYF.

The chain recombines TRBV7-8 with TRBJ2-7; D not resolved. CDR3 length equals 14 residues. The V gene's germline CDR1 is SGHVS and CDR2 FQNEAQ. V shed 6 bases and J shed 2 bases, with 14 bases lying between them. CDR3 in DNA: TGTGCCAGCAGGCTCTCCGGGTTTACCTACGAGCAGTACTTC. The encoded protein is CASRLSGFTYEQYF.

The CDR3, as DNA: TGCGCCAGCAGCTTGGCCGGGAGCGGGGGTAAGCAAGAGACCCAGTACTTC. It is translated as CASSLAGSGGKQETQYF. The chain recombines TRBV5-1 with TRBJ2-5, with 8 bases aligning to TRBD2. The CDR3 length is 17 residues. Germline trimming cut 0 bases from V and 2 bases from J; bases unmatched to any gene: 9. Germline CDR1 and CDR2: SGHRS and YFSETQ.

This clone was observed a single time. The chain uses TRBV27 and TRBJ2-4, with TRBD1 identical over 7 bases. V shed 5 bases and J 0 bases; nucleotides not matched to a gene: 7. The CDR3 runs to 16 residues. CDR1 and CDR2 from the germline V gene are MNHEY and SMNVEV (reference sequence). DNA for the CDR3: TGTGCCAGCAGTCCGGGACAGCCTCTAGCCAAAAACATTCAGTACTTC. It is translated as CASSPGQPLAKNIQYF.

The rearrangement links TRBV4-3 to TRBJ2-7; TRBD2 aligns across 7 bases. V lost 1 base and J lost 2; bases outside the gene matches: 11. This CDR3 comprises 17 residues. The germline V gene encodes CDR1 LGHNA and CDR2 YSLEER. The chain's CDR3 is CASSQGRGDYLPYEQYF. CDR3 nucleotide sequence: TGCGCCAGCAGCCAAGGCCGAGGGGACTACCTGCCCTACGAGCAGTACTTC.

CDR3 protein: CASSQLAGEGPEEQYF. The CDR3 nucleotides are TGTGCCAGCAGCCAATTGGCAGGCGAAGGCCCCGAAGAGCAGTACTTC. The chain carries TRBV4-2 and TRBJ2-7; no clear D gene. Deletions cut 2 bases from V and 7 bases from J, with 21 bases between. The CDR3 contains 16 residues. Germline loops: CDR1 LGHNA, CDR2 YNFKEQ.

This chain connects TRBV7-9 to TRBJ1-4, with D hard to call. The V gene lost 5 bases and the J gene lost 8 bases, with 18 bases spanning the gap. This CDR3 region has 15 residues. Germline CDR1 and CDR2: SEHNR and FQNEAQ (reference sequence). CDR3 sequence: CASSPPRGESEKLFF. The CDR3 DNA reads as TGTGCCAGCAGCCCCCCGCGCGGGGAGTCGGAAAAACTGTTTTTT.

The chain has TRBV5-6 and TRBJ2-3; 7 bases line up with TRBD2. CDR3 length: 17 residues. V dropped 3 bases and J dropped 6; count of bases not matched to a gene: 16. Germline CDR1 SGHDT, CDR2 YYEEEE. The CDR3 DNA reads TGTGCCAGCAGCTCGCCGTGGGTGGCGGGAGATTGGGATACGCAGTATTTT. Translation: CASSSPWVAGDWDTQYF.

The rearrangement links TRBV4-1 to TRBJ2-1; 12 bases agree with TRBD2. V shed 5 bases, J shed 1 base, and the junction held 9 bases outside the gene matches. This CDR3 is 18 amino acids long. Germline values: CDR1 MGHRA, CDR2 YSYEKL. The CDR3 loop is CASSGRLAGVLSYNEQFF. CDR3 bases: TGCGCCAGCAGCGGCCGACTAGCGGGAGTATTGTCCTACAATGAGCAGTTCTTC.

The J gene is TRBJ2-3, the V gene TRBV7-7; 9 nucleotides match TRBD1. The CDR3 totals 16 residues. V was clipped by 3 bases and J by 1 base; unmatched bases: 5. Germline-derived CDR1 and CDR2 are SSHAT and FNYEAQ (reference sequence). For the CDR3, the DNA is TGTGCCAGCAGCTTCCTCCGGGACAGGGGCACAGATACGCAGTATTTT. It encodes CASSFLRDRGTDTQYF. Drawing the rest from reference TRBV7-7 and TRBJ2-3, the complete variable domain is GAGVSQSPRYKVTKRGQDVTLRCDPISSHATLYWYQQALGQGPEFLTYFNYEAQPDKSGLPSDRFSAERPEGSISTLTIQRTEQRDSAMYRCASSFLRDRGTDTQYFGPGTRLTVL.

The chain joins TRBV30 to TRBJ2-3; D perhaps matches TRBD1 (5 bases). Germline-derived CDR1 and CDR2 are GTSNPN and SVGIG (reference sequence). V lost 4 bases and J lost 0, with 8 bases in between. This CDR3 has 13 amino acids. The CDR3 DNA sequence: TGTGCCTGGAAGGCAGGGAGCACAGATACGCAGTATTTT. The encoded protein is CAWKAGSTDTQYF.

The V call is TRBV18, the J call TRBJ2-1, with a possible D match to TRBD2 (5 bases). Germline CDR1 KGHSH, CDR2 LQKENI. The CDR3 has 16 amino acids. The germline V and J ends were trimmed by 0 bases and 2 bases, with 11 bases remaining between them. The CDR3 DNA is TGTGCCAGCTCACCACCGCCGGGGTCGACCTACAATGAGCAGTTCTTC. Protein: CASSPPPGSTYNEQFF.

This chain connects TRBV5-6 to TRBJ2-2; tentative D call: TRBD2 (6 bases). The CDR3 is 16 residues long. CDR1 and CDR2 from the germline V gene are SGHDT and YYEEEE. Deletions cut 3 bases from V and 6 bases from J, with 18 bases between. The CDR3 sequence is CASSYVGGKFAGELFF. The DNA for the CDR3 is TGTGCCAGCAGCTATGTAGGCGGGAAGTTTGCCGGGGAGCTGTTTTTT.

The chain is built from TRBV7-2 and TRBJ1-3, with 7 bases fitting TRBD1. V gave up 5 bases and J gave up 2 bases; unmatched junction bases: 12. Germline loops: CDR1 SGHTA, CDR2 FQGNSA. This CDR3 comprises 17 residues. The DNA for the CDR3 is TGTGCCAGCAGCCGCCGGGGAACAGGGGTAACTGGAAACACCATATATTTT. It codes for CASSRRGTGVTGNTIYF.

V usage is TRBV4-2 and J usage is TRBJ2-1; D might be TRBD2 (6 bases). Germline V gene lookup returns CDR1 LGHNA and CDR2 YNFKEQ. This CDR3 has 17 residues. V was clipped by 2 bases and J by 2 bases, with 16 bases between them. CDR3 loop: CASSQILADSTYNEQFF. The CDR3 coding sequence is TGTGCCAGCAGCCAAATACTAGCTGACTCAACCTACAATGAGCAGTTCTTC.

CDR3 sequence: CASSEPGANVLTF. DNA of the CDR3: TGTGCCAGCAGTGAGCCTGGGGCCAACGTCCTGACTTTC. The gene calls are TRBV13 and TRBJ2-6; no clear D. There are 13 residues in the CDR3. The V end lost 6 bases, the J end lost 2 bases, and 5 bases lay between the germline ends. CDR1 and CDR2 from the germline V gene are PRHDT and FYEKMQ (reference sequence).

The rearrangement joins TRBV7-2 to TRBJ1-1; 8 nucleotides agree with TRBD1. Germline V gene sequence: CDR1 SGHTA, CDR2 FQGNSA. V lost 4 bases and J lost 4; bases outside the gene matches: 11. The CDR3 covers 16 residues. For the CDR3, the DNA is TGTGCCAGCAGCTCGAACCGGGACAGGCGTGGCACTGAAGCTTTCTTT. Its protein is CASSSNRDRRGTEAFF.

The chain combines TRBV9 with TRBJ1-3; the D gene is possibly TRBD1 (6 bases). The V end was cut by 0 bases, the J end by 3 bases, with 13 bases between. Looked up from germline, CDR1 is SGDLS and CDR2 is YYNGEE. This CDR3 contains 16 residues. CDR3 loop: CASSVDLGAGGNTIYF. CDR3 DNA sequence: TGTGCCAGCAGCGTAGACTTGGGGGCAGGTGGAAACACCATATATTTT.

V and J are TRBV18 and TRBJ1-4, with D hard to call. V was cut by 0 bases and J by 5 bases, with 16 bases left in between. Germline V gene data show CDR1 as KGHSH and CDR2 as LQKENI. This CDR3 is built from 17 residues. The CDR3: CASSPPSFPGLNEKLFF. Here the CDR3 DNA reads TGTGCCAGCTCACCACCGTCCTTCCCGGGGTTAAATGAAAAACTGTTTTTT.

This chain connects TRBV6-6 to TRBJ2-1; TRBD2 aligns across 7 bases. Germline lookup yields CDR1 MNHNY and CDR2 SVGAGI (reference sequence). CDR3 length: 15 amino acids. V trimming: 2 bases; J trimming: 3 bases; junction bases outside the gene matches: 4. The CDR3 coding sequence is TGTGCCAGCAGTTACGTCGGGGGGAGCTACAATGAGCAGTTCTTC. Amino acid sequence: CASSYVGGSYNEQFF.

CDR3: CASSDSRRETQYF. As DNA, the CDR3 is TGTGCCAGCAGCGACAGTAGGCGGGAGACCCAGTACTTC. This chain links TRBV27 with TRBJ2-5, with D possibly TRBD1 on 5 matching bases. CDR3 length: 13 amino acids. Germline V gives CDR1 MNHEY, CDR2 SMNVEV (reference sequence). Trimming shortened V by 6 bases and J by 5 bases, and 13 bases separated the two germline ends.

The V call is TRBV7-9, the J call TRBJ1-1; 7 bases are a match to TRBD1. The CDR3 covers 14 residues. Germline CDR1 is SEHNR and CDR2 is FQNEAQ (reference sequence). The ends lost 5 bases at V and 7 bases at J; junction bases unmatched: 10. The CDR3 sequence is CASSNNRGGYEAFF. As DNA, the CDR3 is TGTGCCAGCAGCAATAACAGGGGAGGTTATGAAGCTTTCTTT.

The gene calls are TRBV4-1 and TRBJ1-5; TRBD1 might be the D (5 bases). Trimming pared 0 bases from V and 7 bases from J, leaving 7 bases between. The CDR3 contains 13 residues. Germline V CDR1 and CDR2: MGHRA, YSYEKL. The CDR3 spells CASSQDRGQPQHF. The CDR3 DNA is TGCGCCAGCAGCCAAGATAGGGGACAGCCCCAGCATTTT.

V and J are TRBV15 and TRBJ2-7; 12 bases fit TRBD1. The germline CDR1 and CDR2 sequences are LNHNV and YYDKDF (reference sequence). The CDR3 runs to 16 residues. V shed 4 bases and J 9 bases; nucleotides not matched to a gene: 13. CDR3 in amino acids: CATSTRDRGPIRTQYF. The CDR3 DNA is TGTGCCACCAGCACACGGGACAGGGGGCCAATCAGGACGCAGTACTTC.

V and J are TRBV5-8 and TRBJ1-5, with TRBD1 matching 7 bases. Germline loops: CDR1 SGHTS, CDR2 YDEGEE. V lost 2 bases to trimming and J lost 6 bases; unmatched junction nucleotides: 14. This CDR3 contains 17 residues. In DNA form, the CDR3 reads TGTGCCAGCAGCTTCACACAGACAGGGTTGGCCGCTCAGCCCCAGCATTTT. Residues: CASSFTQTGLAAQPQHF. The full variable domain, rest sourced from reference TRBV5-8 and TRBJ1-5, is EAGVTQSPTHLIKTRGQQATLRCSPISGHTSVYWYQQALGLGLQFLLWYDEGEERNRGNFPPRFSGRQFPNYSSELNVNALELEDSALYLCASSFTQTGLAAQPQHFGDGTRLSIL.

The V and J genes are TRBV6-1 and TRBJ1-2, with 10 positions matching TRBD1. CDR1 and CDR2 from the germline V gene are MNHNS and SASEGT. This CDR3 contains 15 residues. The V segment lost 2 bases and the J segment 8 bases; nucleotides outside the gene matches: 8. Here the CDR3 DNA reads TGTGCCAGCAGTGAACGGACAGGGGGATTCGGCGGCTACACCTTC. Its translation is CASSERTGGFGGYTF.

In this sample, this clone turned up a few times. This chain uses TRBV27 with TRBJ1-2; 11 bases agree with TRBD1. This CDR3 has 14 amino acids. V shed 8 bases and J 4 bases; nucleotides not matched to a gene: 6. Germline V lookup: CDR1 MNHEY, CDR2 SMNVEV (reference sequence). CDR3 region: CASGDRGGVYGYTF. The CDR3 DNA sequence: TGTGCCAGCGGGGACAGGGGGGGAGTCTATGGCTACACCTTC.